A selection of T cell receptor beta chains follows, all from one sample in a study of blood T cell repertoires in COVID-19. The repertoire was sequenced with immunoSEQ multiplex PCR; TCRdb's copy has only in-frame clones and lacks some. The repertoire includes some 140,000 clones, about 81% of them detected once, and about 18% sits in the top ten. Sequenced material: peripheral blood. Source of these receptors: a woman at least 80 years old with acute or convalescent COVID-19. The CDR3 runs from the conserved cysteine through the conserved F or W. The D gene is left open where the match is weak. The size entry is marked missing in some rows and otherwise reads once, few, many or a size class.

>NA|TRBJ2-3|TRBV4-3|TRBD2
TGCGCCAGCAGCCAAGGGAGCGGGACTAGCGGGAGAGATACGCAGTATTTT
CASSQGSGTSGRDTQYF
>NA|TRBJ2-5|TRBV19|TRBD1
TGTGCCAGTAGCTACTATTCAGGGGGACGAGGAGAGACCCAGTACTTC
CASSYYSGGRGETQYF
>NA|TRBJ1-3|TRBV2|TRBD1
TGTGCCAGCAGTGGTAGGACAGGATCTGGAAACACCATATATTTT
CASSGRTGSGNTIYF
>once|TRBJ2-3|TRBV5-4|NA
TGTGCCAGCAGCTCCTCCCTCCAGGGAGATACGCAGTATTTT
CASSSSLQGDTQYF
>NA|TRBJ1-2|TRBV6-2/TRBV6-3|TRBD1
TGTGCCAGCAGTTACTCCGGACAGGCCCCCCTCTACACCTTC
CASSYSGQAPLYTF
>once|TRBJ2-7|TRBV7-2|NA
TGTGCCAGCAGCTTAGCGGCAGGCTCCTACGAGCAGTACTTC
CASSLAAGSYEQYF
>NA|TRBJ1-5|TRBV28|TRBD1
TGTGCCAGCAGAACCCTCCGGGACAGGTTTCAATCTTATAGCAATCAGCCCCAGCATTTT
CASRTLRDRFQSYSNQPQHF
>once|TRBJ2-2|TRBV30|TRBD2
TGTGCCTGGAGCCCCGGGGGGGGCCTCCCCGGGGAGCTGTTTTTT
CAWSPGGGLPGELFF
>NA|TRBJ1-2|TRBV7-2|NA
TGTGCCAGCAGCCCCCAGACAGGAGACGCCTATGGCTACACCTTC
CASSPQTGDAYGYTF
>NA|TRBJ2-3|TRBV7-2|NA
TGTGCCAGCAGCCCCCGAGTGCGGGGCGAGCTTACAGATACGCAGTATTTT
CASSPRVRGELTDTQYF
>NA|TRBJ2-3|TRBV2|TRBD1
TGTGCCAGCAGGGCGACAGGGTCCTCCACAGATACGCAGTATTTT
CASRATGSSTDTQYF
>NA|TRBJ1-5|TRBV30|TRBD1
TGTGCCTCTGATGCCGGGACAGTTAGCAATCAGCCCCAGCATTTT
CASDAGTVSNQPQHF
>NA|TRBJ2-5|TRBV9|TRBD2
TGTGCCAGCAGCGCGCCGAAACTAGCGGGAGGGGATGAGACCCAGTACTTC
CASSAPKLAGGDETQYF
>NA|TRBJ2-7|TRBV18|TRBD2
TGTGCCAGCTCCCCCAGCGGACTAGCGGGCGCCTACGAGCAGTACTTC
CASSPSGLAGAYEQYF
>NA|TRBJ1-3|TRBV6-5|TRBD1
TGTGCCAGCAGTTCCCGGGACAGGGCGTCTGGAAACACCATATATTTT
CASSSRDRASGNTIYF
>NA|TRBJ2-3|TRBV7-2|NA
TGTGCCAGCAGCCTACAGGGAGTTAGGGATACGCAGTATTTT
CASSLQGVRDTQYF
>NA|TRBJ1-1|TRBV2|NA
TGTGCCAGCAGGGGAGGAGTTGAGAACACTGAAGCTTTCTTT
CASRGGVENTEAFF
>NA|TRBJ1-6|TRBV5-6|NA
TGTGCCAGCAGCCCACGGCGGGCTGGGAATTCACCCCTCCACTTT
CASSPRRAGNSPLHF
>NA|TRBJ1-3|TRBV19|TRBD1
TGTGCCAGTAGTACCTTGGTGGGGACAGTACAAGGAAACACCATATATTTT
CASSTLVGTVQGNTIYF
>NA|TRBJ2-5|TRBV3-1/TRBV3-2|TRBD1
TGTGCCAGCAGCCGCAGGGACAGCCAAGAGACCCAGTACTTC
CASSRRDSQETQYF
>NA|TRBJ2-7|TRBV25-1|NA
TGTGCCAGCAGTGGTTACTACGAGCAGTACTTC
CASSGYYEQYF
>NA|TRBJ1-2|TRBV5-6|TRBD1
TGTGCCAGCAGCTGGGGATTAACAGGGGGCCGGGCATTTGGCTACACCTTC
CASSWGLTGGRAFGYTF
>NA|TRBJ2-5|TRBV19|TRBD2
TGTGCCAGTAGTTCGACCCTCCTAGCGGGAGAGACCCAGTACTTC
CASSSTLLAGETQYF
>NA|TRBJ2-7|TRBV5-1|TRBD2
TGCGCCAGCAGCGGGGGACTAGATCCCAACGAGCAGTACTTC
CASSGGLDPNEQYF
>NA|TRBJ1-1|TRBV7-2|TRBD1
TGTGCCAGCAGTACCCAGGGGGCTCCCTTGAACACTGAAGCTTTCTTT
CASSTQGAPLNTEAFF
>NA|TRBJ2-7|TRBV7-9|NA
TGTGCCAGCAGCTTAGCCTGGGGAGACACTTCCTACGAGCAGTACTTC
CASSLAWGDTSYEQYF
>NA|TRBJ2-1|TRBV7-9|TRBD2
TGTGCCAGCAGCTCGTCTCGGACTAGCGGGGGGGACAATGAGCAGTTCTTC
CASSSSRTSGGDNEQFF
>NA|TRBJ1-2|TRBV7-2|NA
TGTGCCAGCAGCTTAGAACTACCCGGAAGCTACACCTTC
CASSLELPGSYTF
>NA|TRBJ2-3|TRBV18|TRBD2
TGTGCCAGCTCAATGTCGTCTAGCGGGGGCCCAGATACGCAGTATTTT
CASSMSSSGGPDTQYF
>NA|TRBJ2-1|TRBV5-1|NA
TGCGCCAGCAGCTTGGAGCCACTGCGCGGTGAGCAGTTCTTC
CASSLEPLRGEQFF
>NA|TRBJ2-1|TRBV14|TRBD2
TGTGCCAGCAGCCAACGTCCCACGACTAGCCGGCCTCACAATGAGCAGTTCTTC
CASSQRPTTSRPHNEQFF
>few|TRBJ2-1|TRBV11-2|TRBD1
TGTGCCAGCAGCACCCGGACAGGGGCTCACTACAATGAGCAGTTCTTC
CASSTRTGAHYNEQFF
>NA|TRBJ2-3|TRBV5-1|NA
TGCGCCAGCAGCTTGGGACCGGGAGACGGGACAGATACGCAGTATTTT
CASSLGPGDGTDTQYF
>NA|TRBJ2-2|TRBV11-2|NA
TGTGCCAGCATCATTAACAGGGCTCGAAACACCGGGGAGCTGTTTTTT
CASIINRARNTGELFF
>NA|TRBJ2-7|TRBV14|NA
TGTGCCAGCCGGCTGCGGGCCTACGAGCAGTACTTC
CASRLRAYEQYF
>NA|TRBJ2-2|TRBV5-1|NA
TGCGCCAGCAGCTTGGCAGGGGTGACCGGGGAGCTGTTTTTT
CASSLAGVTGELFF
>few|TRBJ1-2|TRBV7-2|NA
TGTGCCAGCAGCTTACGCAGTTATGGCTACACCTTC
CASSLRSYGYTF
>NA|TRBJ2-3|TRBV7-2|NA
TGTGCCAGCAGCCTGTCGGGAGTCAGGGGGTTGTCCACAGATACGCAGTATTTT
CASSLSGVRGLSTDTQYF
>NA|TRBJ2-7|TRBV11-2|TRBD1
TGTGCCAGCAGCTCCGGACAGGGTTACGACGAGCAGTACTTC
CASSSGQGYDEQYF
>once|TRBJ1-1|TRBV2|NA
TGTGCCAGCTCCAGTCAGGGGCTGAACACTGAAGCTTTCTTT
CASSSQGLNTEAFF
>NA|TRBJ2-5|TRBV7-2|NA
TGTGCCAGCAGCTACGACAGCATGGGAGAGACCCAGTACTTC
CASSYDSMGETQYF
>NA|TRBJ2-5|TRBV27|TRBD2
TGTGCCAGCAGAACCACCCTAGCGGGAAGGGAGACCCAGTACTTC
CASRTTLAGRETQYF